The T cell receptor beta chain described here comes from a study of blood T cell repertoires in COVID-19. In the study overall: Acute-phase and convalescent COVID-19 samples originated in the United States, Italy and Spain.

Some clones are missing from TCRdb's copy, which holds only in-frame ones; the method was immunoSEQ multiplex PCR. Here the sample spans 90,000 to 150,000 clones, 70% to 85% being singletons. Germline CDR1 and CDR2: MGHRA and YSYEKL. This CDR3 spans 18 amino acids. Trimming at V came to 0 bases and at J to 5 bases, leaving 5 bases not matched to a gene. This chain links TRBV4-1 with TRBJ2-3; 16 nucleotides line up with TRBD2. The sample comprised peripheral blood. The clonotype originates from a human donor with acute or convalescent COVID-19. The donor label of this sample is uncertain. Here the CDR3 reads CASSQEGLAGGPRDTQYF. Here the CDR3 DNA reads TGCGCCAGCAGCCAAGAGGGACTAGCGGGGGGGCCGCGAGATACGCAGTATTTT.